The 20 T cell receptor beta chains below all came from one sample that was sequenced in a study of neurological immune-mediated disorders. TCRdb recomputed calls from the 5' RACE reads with MiXCR, one row per CDR3 protein. The table lists around 30,000 distinct CDR3 sequences, about 1.6% of them singletons. Material: PBMCs. Receptor source: a woman aged 25 to 45 with multiple sclerosis.

This clonotype was observed at least ten times. The chain links TRBV5-6 to TRBJ2-4, with D tentatively TRBD1 (5 bases). The germline V gene encodes CDR1 SGHDT and CDR2 YYEEEE. The V end was cut by 4 bases, the J end by 1 base, with 9 bases between. The CDR3 totals 14 residues. CDR3 DNA sequence: TGTGCCAGCAGCCTCAAGGGGGCCAAAAACATTCAGTACTTC. This translates into CASSLKGAKNIQYF.

This clonotype came up many times. This chain uses TRBV4-3 with TRBJ1-1; D remains ambiguous. Trimming removed 0 bases from V and 4 bases from J, with 15 bases in between. Germline V gene sequence: CDR1 LGHNA, CDR2 YSLEER. This CDR3 region has 16 residues. The CDR3 sequence is CASSQDHHQLGTEAFF. Here the CDR3 DNA reads TGCGCCAGCAGCCAAGATCATCACCAGCTAGGCACTGAAGCTTTCTTT.

Of note for this clonotype: The junction departs from germline at one end; a sequencing error may be responsible. The rearrangement joins TRBV18 to TRBJ2-6; perhaps TRBD2 as D (6 bases). Germline V gene data show CDR1 as KGHSH and CDR2 as LQKENI. This CDR3 comprises 16 residues. CDR3 DNA: TGTGCCAGCTCCCTTGACCGGACAAGGAGGGCCAACGTCATGACTTTC. The encoded protein is CASSLDRTRRANVMTF.

This clonotype was recorded at least ten times. This sequence joins TRBV29-1 and TRBJ2-7; 9 nucleotides align to TRBD1. Germline-derived CDR1 and CDR2 are SQVTM and ANQGSEA. V dropped 6 bases and J dropped 9; count of bases not matched to a gene: 12. This CDR3 region has 13 residues. The CDR3 nucleotides read TGCAGCGTCACGGGACAGGGAACTTCAGGGCAGTACTTC. This codes for CSVTGQGTSGQYF.

The sample holds many counts of this clonotype. The genes are TRBV12-3 or TRBV12-4 and TRBJ1-5; no firm D call. The V gene lost 2 bases and the J gene lost 2 bases, with 4 bases spanning the gap. The CDR3 contains 13 residues. CDR3 loop: CASSLNGNQPQHF. CDR3 in DNA: TGTGCCAGCAGTTTAAACGGCAATCAGCCCCAGCATTTT.

This clonotype came up many times. The V gene is TRBV5-1, the J gene TRBJ1-1, with D uncertain. V was shortened by 0 bases and J by 4 bases, with 7 bases between the two germline ends. The CDR3 is 13 residues long. Germline-derived CDR1 and CDR2 are SGHRS and YFSETQ. The CDR3 sequence: CASSLVSGTEAFF. In DNA form, the CDR3 reads TGCGCCAGCAGCTTGGTGTCGGGCACTGAAGCTTTCTTT.

This clonotype was observed at least ten times. This rearrangement joins TRBV3-1 to TRBJ2-4; unclear D gene. The V end lost 3 bases, the J end lost 7 bases, and 10 bases lay between the germline ends. This CDR3 is 13 amino acids long. The germline CDR1 and CDR2 sequences are LGHDT and YNNKEL (reference sequence). In nucleotides, the CDR3 is TGTGCCAGCAGCCAGGGTGCCTTCAACATTCAGTACTTC. Translating gives CASSQGAFNIQYF.

At least ten counts were recorded for this clonotype. CDR3 sequence: CASSLGGDYYNEQFF. The CDR3 region has the DNA TGCGCCAGCAGCTTGGGTGGGGATTACTACAATGAGCAGTTCTTC. This chain links TRBV5-1 with TRBJ2-1, with D uncertain. V shed 0 bases and J shed 3 bases, with 10 bases lying between them. CDR1 is SGHRS, CDR2 YFSETQ, per germline. CDR3 size: 15 residues. Filled out from reference TRBV5-1 and TRBJ2-1, the complete variable domain reads KAGVTQTPRYLIKTRGQQVTLSCSPISGHRSVSWYQQTPGQGLQFLFEYFSETQRNKGNFPGRFSGRQFSNSRSEMNVSTLELGDSALYLCASSLGGDYYNEQFFGPGTRLTVL.

This clonotype has ten or more counts. The chain employs TRBV12-3 or TRBV12-4 and TRBJ1-1, with a weak D call TRBD1 (5 bases). V lost 1 base to trimming and J lost 5 bases, with 8 bases between them. CDR3 size: 13 residues. The CDR3 DNA reads TGTGCCAGCAGTTTAGTAGGGACGACTGAAGCTTTCTTT. This codes for CASSLVGTTEAFF.

This clonotype was found many times. This sequence joins TRBV5-1 and TRBJ1-5; possible D gene TRBD1, 5 bases. Germline V gene lookup returns CDR1 SGHRS and CDR2 YFSETQ. The CDR3 runs 13 residues. Trimming took off 4 bases at V and 7 bases at J, with 12 bases between the two ends. CDR3 region: CASSAGDGQPQHF. DNA for the CDR3: TGCGCCAGCAGCGCCGGGGACGGCCAGCCCCAGCATTTT.

This clonotype was picked up many times. The chain is built from TRBV6-2 or TRBV6-3 and TRBJ1-6; D is undetermined. Trimming took off 6 bases at V and 10 bases at J, with 16 bases between the two ends. The germline gives CDR1 MNHEY, CDR2 SVGEGT. The CDR3 is made up of 14 amino acids. The CDR3 DNA reads as TGTGCCAGCAGCTTCGTGGGAGGGCAATCACCCCTCCACTTT. Protein sequence: CASSFVGGQSPLHF.

This clonotype was seen ten or more times. The gene calls are TRBV12-3 or TRBV12-4 and TRBJ1-6; D is ambiguous. V was cut by 8 bases and J by 5 bases, with 16 bases left in between. This CDR3 comprises 15 residues. This chain's CDR3 is CASARRSLDNSPLHF. Written as DNA, the CDR3 is TGTGCCAGCGCTAGACGGAGCCTTGATAATTCACCCCTCCACTTT.

This clonotype was counted a few times. This could be a read error, since a much larger clone is one nucleotide away. The chain is built from TRBV7-6 and TRBJ2-7; no clear D gene. Germline loops: CDR1 SGHVS, CDR2 FNYEAQ. The CDR3 runs 14 residues. Written as DNA, the CDR3 is TGTTCCAGCAGCTCCCGGGCGGTCTCCTACGAGCAGTACTTC. This translates into CSSSSRAVSYEQYF.

This clonotype was picked up many times. The rearrangement links TRBV10-3 to TRBJ2-3, with TRBD2 matching over 9 bases. The V and J ends lost 10 bases and 1 base, in that order; junction bases with no gene match: 3. Germline CDR1 ENHRY, CDR2 SYGVKD. The CDR3 is 13 residues long. The CDR3 sequence is CATSSGGTDTQYF. In DNA, the CDR3 is TGTGCCACCTCTAGCGGGGGCACAGATACGCAGTATTTT.

This clonotype occurred many times. The V gene is TRBV7-2, the J gene TRBJ2-3; the D gene is possibly TRBD1 (5 bases). This CDR3 is 17 amino acids long. The V end lost 2 bases, the J end lost 0 bases, and 15 bases lay between the germline ends. From germline, CDR1 is SGHTA and CDR2 FQGNSA. The DNA for the CDR3 is TGTGCCAGCAGCTTAATATTTTGGACAACTAGCACAGATACGCAGTATTTT. Translation gives CASSLIFWTTSTDTQYF.

This clonotype was recorded many times. The rearrangement uses TRBV28 and TRBJ2-7, with 8 nucleotides matching TRBD2. V trimming: 5 bases; J trimming: 5 bases; junction bases outside the gene matches: 8. Germline-derived CDR1 and CDR2 are MDHEN and SYDVKM. This CDR3 spans 14 amino acids. The CDR3 DNA follows: TGTGCCAGCAGTCAGCCCGGGGGGGGCAACGAGCAGTACTTC. Translated: CASSQPGGGNEQYF.

At least ten counts were recorded for this clonotype. This rearrangement joins TRBV6-4 to TRBJ1-6, with 7 bases identical to TRBD1. V was pared by 5 bases and J by 9 bases, with 10 bases of the junction left unmatched. CDR1 MRHNA and CDR2 SNTAGT come from the germline V gene. CDR3 size: 15 residues. The CDR3 DNA reads TGTGCCAGCAGTCTATCCGAGGGGGCGACTTCACCCCTCCACTTT. The encoded protein is CASSLSEGATSPLHF.

This clonotype was detected many times. The chain uses TRBV7-2 and TRBJ2-5, with D perhaps TRBD2 (6 bases). Germline CDR1 and CDR2: SGHTA and FQGNSA. Trimming stripped 5 bases from V and 2 bases from J, with 9 bases between. The CDR3 sequence is 13 residues long. The CDR3 region is CASSGDFQETQYF. The CDR3 bases are TGTGCCAGCAGCGGGGACTTTCAAGAGACCCAGTACTTC.

This clonotype was detected many times. The chain combines TRBV20-1 with TRBJ1-6; the match to TRBD1 covers 9 bases. Germline assignment: CDR1 DFQATT and CDR2 SNEGSKA (reference sequence). Unmatched junction bases numbered 2, after V lost 1 base and J lost 7 bases. This CDR3 comprises 14 residues. CDR3 nucleotide sequence: TGCAGTGCTAGAGCGGACAGGGGAAATTCACCCCTCCACTTT. It codes for CSARADRGNSPLHF.

This clonotype has a count of ten or more. The chain combines TRBV4-1 with TRBJ2-1; D not resolved. Germline V gene sequence: CDR1 MGHRA, CDR2 YSYEKL. This CDR3 spans 15 amino acids. Trimming pared 0 bases from V and 7 bases from J, leaving 13 bases between. The CDR3 sequence: CASSQDHPLGNEQFF. DNA for the CDR3: TGCGCCAGCAGCCAAGATCACCCGTTGGGGAATGAGCAGTTCTTC.